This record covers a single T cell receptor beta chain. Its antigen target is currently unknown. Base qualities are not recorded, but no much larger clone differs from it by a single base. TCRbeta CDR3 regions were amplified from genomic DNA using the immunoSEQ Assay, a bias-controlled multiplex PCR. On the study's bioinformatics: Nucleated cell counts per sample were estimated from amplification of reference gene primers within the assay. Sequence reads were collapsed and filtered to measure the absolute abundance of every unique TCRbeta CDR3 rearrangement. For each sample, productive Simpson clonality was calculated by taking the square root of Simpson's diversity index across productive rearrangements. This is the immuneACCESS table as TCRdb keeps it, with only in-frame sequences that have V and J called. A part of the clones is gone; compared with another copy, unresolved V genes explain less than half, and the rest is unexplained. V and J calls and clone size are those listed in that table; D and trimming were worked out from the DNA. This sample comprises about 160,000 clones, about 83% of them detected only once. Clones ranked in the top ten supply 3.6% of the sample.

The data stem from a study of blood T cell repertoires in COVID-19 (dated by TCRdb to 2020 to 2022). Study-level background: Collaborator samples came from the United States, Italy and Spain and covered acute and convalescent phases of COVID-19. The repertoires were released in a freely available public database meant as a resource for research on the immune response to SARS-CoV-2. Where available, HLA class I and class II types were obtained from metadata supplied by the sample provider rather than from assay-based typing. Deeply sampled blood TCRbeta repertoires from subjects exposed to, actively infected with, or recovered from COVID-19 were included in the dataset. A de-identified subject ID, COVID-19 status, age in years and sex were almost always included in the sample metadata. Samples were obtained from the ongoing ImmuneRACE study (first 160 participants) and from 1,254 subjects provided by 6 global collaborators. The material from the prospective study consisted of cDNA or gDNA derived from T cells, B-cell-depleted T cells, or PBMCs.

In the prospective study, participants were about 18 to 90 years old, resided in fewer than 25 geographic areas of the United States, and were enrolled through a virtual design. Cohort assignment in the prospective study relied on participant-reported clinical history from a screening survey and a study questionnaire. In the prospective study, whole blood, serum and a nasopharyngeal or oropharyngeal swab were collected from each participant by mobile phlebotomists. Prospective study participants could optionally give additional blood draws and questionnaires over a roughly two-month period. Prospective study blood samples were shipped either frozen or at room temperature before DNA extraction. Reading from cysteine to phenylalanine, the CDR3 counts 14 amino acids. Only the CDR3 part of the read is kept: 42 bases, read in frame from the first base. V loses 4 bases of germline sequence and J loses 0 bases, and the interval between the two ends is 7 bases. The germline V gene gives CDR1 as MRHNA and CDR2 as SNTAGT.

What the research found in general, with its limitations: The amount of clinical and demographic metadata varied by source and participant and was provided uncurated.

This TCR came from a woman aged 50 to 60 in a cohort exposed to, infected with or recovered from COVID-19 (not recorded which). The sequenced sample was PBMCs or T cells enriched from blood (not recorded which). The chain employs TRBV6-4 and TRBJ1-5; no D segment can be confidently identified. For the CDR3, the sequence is CASSASFSNQPQHF. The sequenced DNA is TGTGCCAGCAGTGCTTCCTTTAGCAATCAGCCCCAGCATTTT.